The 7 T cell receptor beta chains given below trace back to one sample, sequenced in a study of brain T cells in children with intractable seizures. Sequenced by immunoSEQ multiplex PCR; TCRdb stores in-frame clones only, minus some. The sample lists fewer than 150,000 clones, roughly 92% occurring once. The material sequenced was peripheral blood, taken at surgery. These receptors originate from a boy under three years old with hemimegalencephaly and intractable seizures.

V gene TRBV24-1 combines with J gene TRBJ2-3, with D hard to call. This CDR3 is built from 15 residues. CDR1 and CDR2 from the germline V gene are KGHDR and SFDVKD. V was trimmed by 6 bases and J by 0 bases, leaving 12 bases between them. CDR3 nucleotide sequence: TGTGCCACCAGTCCCACAGCCTCTAGCACAGATACGCAGTATTTT. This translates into CATSPTASSTDTQYF.

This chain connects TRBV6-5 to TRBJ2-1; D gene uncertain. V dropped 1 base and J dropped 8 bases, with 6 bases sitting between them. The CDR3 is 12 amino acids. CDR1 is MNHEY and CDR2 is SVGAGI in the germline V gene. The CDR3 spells CASSYLVDEQFF. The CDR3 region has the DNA TGTGCCAGCAGTTACTTAGTAGATGAGCAGTTCTTC.

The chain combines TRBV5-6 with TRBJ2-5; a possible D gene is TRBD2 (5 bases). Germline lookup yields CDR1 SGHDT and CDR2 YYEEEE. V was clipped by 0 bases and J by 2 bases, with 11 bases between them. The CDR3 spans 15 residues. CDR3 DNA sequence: TGTGCCAGCAGCTTGGTGGGGAGAGTTCAAGAGACCCAGTACTTC. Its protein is CASSLVGRVQETQYF.

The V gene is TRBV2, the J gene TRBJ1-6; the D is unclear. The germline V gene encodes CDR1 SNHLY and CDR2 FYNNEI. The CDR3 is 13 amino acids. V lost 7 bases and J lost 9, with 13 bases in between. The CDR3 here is CASTRDRGSPLHF. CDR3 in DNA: TGTGCCAGCACCCGAGACCGGGGTTCACCCCTCCACTTT.

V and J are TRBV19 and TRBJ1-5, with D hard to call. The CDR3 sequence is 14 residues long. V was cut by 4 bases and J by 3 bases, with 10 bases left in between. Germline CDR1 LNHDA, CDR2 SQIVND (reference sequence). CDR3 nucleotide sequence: TGTGCCAGTAGTAACACGGGTAACAATCAGCCCCAGCATTTT. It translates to CASSNTGNNQPQHF.

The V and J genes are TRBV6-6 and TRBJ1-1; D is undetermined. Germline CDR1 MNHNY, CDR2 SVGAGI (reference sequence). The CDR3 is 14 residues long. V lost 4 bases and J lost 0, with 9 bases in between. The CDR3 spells CASSSGELNTEAFF. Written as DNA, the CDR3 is TGTGCCAGCAGTTCCGGGGAGTTGAACACTGAAGCTTTCTTT.

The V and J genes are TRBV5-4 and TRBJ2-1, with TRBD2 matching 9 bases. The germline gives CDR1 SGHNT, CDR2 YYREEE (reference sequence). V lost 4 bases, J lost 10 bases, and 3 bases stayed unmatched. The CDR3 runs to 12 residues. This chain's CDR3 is CASSRTSGEQFF. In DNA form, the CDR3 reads TGTGCCAGCAGCCGAACTAGCGGGGAGCAGTTCTTC. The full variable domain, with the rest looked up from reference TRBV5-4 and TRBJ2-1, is ETGVTQSPTHLIKTRGQQVTLRCSSQSGHNTVSWYQQALGQGPQFIFQYYREEENGRGNFPPRFSGLQFPNYSSELNVNALELDDSALYLCASSRTSGEQFFGPGTRLTVL.